This is a list of T cell receptor beta chains from one sample in a study of somatic mutations in cytotoxic T cells in rheumatoid arthritis. Some clones are missing from TCRdb's copy, which holds only in-frame ones; the method was immunoSEQ multiplex PCR. Here the sample spans about 16,000 clones, approximately 82% being singletons. Sequencing input: CD8+ T cells sorted from blood. Receptor source: a woman in her 50s with rheumatoid arthritis. Both conserved end residues are trimmed from each CDR3.

j_gene	v_gene	CDR3aa
TRBJ1-1	TRBV10-3	AISEAGQNTEAF
TRBJ2-4	TRBV27	ASSQGRGNIQY
TRBJ1-3	TRBV30	AWGIGEYSGNTIY
TRBJ2-1	TRBV27	ASSLYLEYGGPNYNEQF
TRBJ1-1	TRBV19	ASSIMGTEAF
TRBJ2-1	TRBV6-5	ASSYVRNNEQF
TRBJ2-7	TRBV6-1	ASRSGREDYEQY
TRBJ2-2	TRBV10-2	ASSVTSTGLFPGELF
TRBJ2-5	TRBV7-6	ASSRGTGLKTQY
TRBJ2-3	TRBV30	AWSRGLAGGPDTQY
TRBJ1-5	TRBV15	ATSRDRAAYQPQH
.	TRBV9	ASSAGQGMGGEQY
TRBJ2-3	TRBV5-1	ASSLGWGSSTDTQY
TRBJ2-5	TRBV5-4	ASSTELGLQETQY
TRBJ1-1	TRBV27	ASSSAPRTGGYTEAF
TRBJ1-4	TRBV19	ASRMTATNEKLF
TRBJ2-3	TRBV4-1	ASSQPGPAVADTQY
TRBJ2-1	TRBV4-1	ASSQGQGARNEQF
TRBJ1-5	TRBV7-9	ASSLVGSNQPQH
TRBJ2-7	TRBV13	ASSLTGSGEQY
TRBJ1-4	TRBV7-9	ASSVQGEKLF
TRBJ2-7	TRBV5-1	ASSWGQDYPYEQY
TRBJ1-1	TRBV2	ASSEARGRQGDTEAF
TRBJ1-2	TRBV15	ATSIHRFYGYT